The present TCR beta chain was sequenced within a study of CDR3 diversity in severe acne (dated by TCRdb to about 2019). To note about this clonotype: Its antigen remains undetermined. A read error may be the cause here, since a much bigger clone is one base away.

Library preparation was by PCR. Sequencer: Illumina HiSeq 2000. The raw public data were reprocessed by TCRdb itself: fastp quality trimming at Q25, MiXCR clonotype calling, in-frame beta chains only. Each CDR3 protein appears once, grouped with its most common genes and DNA. For this sample there are tens of thousands of distinct CDR3 sequences; around 53% appear just once. Of the sample, around an eighth is held by the ten largest clones. From its cysteine to its phenylalanine, the CDR3 spans 12 amino acids. The retained sequence is limited to the CDR3, 36 bases, with the frame set at the first base. The germline V gene gives CDR1 as SQVTM and CDR2 as ANQGSEA.

This TCR came from a male donor in good health, without acne. This sequence uses TRBV29-1 and TRBJ2-7; the D gene assignment is ambiguous. Sequences were obtained from blood. The sequenced DNA is TGCGGCGTTGTATCCGAATCCTACGAGCAGTACTTC. Its coded protein is CGVVSESYEQYF.